Listed here are 24 T cell receptor beta chains from one sample, sequenced in a study of cytotoxic CD8 clonotypes in ibrutinib-treated CLL. Here immunoSEQ multiplex PCR was the method, and the copy in TCRdb shows in-frame clones only, minus some. In the table there are almost 250,000 clones, around 70% of which are singletons. Sequenced material: PBMCs, taken after 24 months of ibrutinib treatment. All receptors derive from a human donor with chronic lymphocytic leukemia.

Here the CDR3 DNA reads TGTGCCAGCAGTGCAGGTACCTACGAGCAGTACTTC. This codes for CASSAGTYEQYF. The gene calls are TRBV2 and TRBJ2-7; D unclear. CDR3 length: 12 amino acids. Germline values: CDR1 SNHLY, CDR2 FYNNEI. V was trimmed by 4 bases and J by 2 bases, leaving 6 bases between them.

The CDR3: CASHGDWGTGELFF. The DNA of the CDR3 is TGTGCCAGCCATGGCGACTGGGGCACCGGGGAGCTGTTTTTT. The chain employs TRBV27 and TRBJ2-2; D gene ambiguous. CDR1 is MNHEY and CDR2 is SMNVEV in the germline V gene (reference sequence). With 8 bases removed from V and 4 bases from J, the gap between germline ends came to 14 bases. The CDR3 totals 14 residues.

The CDR3 region has the DNA TGTGCCAGTAGTATCGAGGACAGGGTAGGACAGCCCCAGCATTTT. It specifies CASSIEDRVGQPQHF. The V and J genes are TRBV19 and TRBJ1-5; 8 bases are a match to TRBD1. Germline V CDR1 and CDR2: LNHDA, SQIVND (reference sequence). This CDR3 has 15 residues. The V and J ends lost 3 bases and 7 bases, in that order; junction bases with no gene match: 8. Variable domain in full (rest from reference TRBV19 and TRBJ1-5): DGGITQSPKYLFRKEGQNVTLSCEQNLNHDAMYWYRQDPGQGLRLIYYSQIVNDFQKGDIAEGYSVSREKKESFPLTVTSAQKNPTAFYLCASSIEDRVGQPQHFGDGTRLSIL.

CDR3 loop: CASSVDLAEAILYF. The CDR3 DNA sequence: TGTGCCAGCAGTGTCGACCTCGCGGAGGCTATTCTGTACTTC. The V call is TRBV6-5, the J call TRBJ2-5, with D perhaps matching TRBD2 (5 bases). Trimming cost V 5 bases and J 13 bases, with 23 bases left between them. The CDR3 is 14 amino acids. Germline V gene lookup returns CDR1 MNHEY and CDR2 SVGAGI.

The V call is TRBV6-5, the J call TRBJ2-4; a possible D gene is TRBD1 (6 bases). CDR1 is MNHEY and CDR2 is SVGAGI in the germline V gene. There are 14 residues in the CDR3. Between the trimmed V and J ends, which lost 6 bases and 5 bases, there was a span of 14 bases. The DNA of the CDR3 is TGTGCCAGCAGCAGGGGTGCTTACGAAAACATTCAGTACTTC. This translates into CASSRGAYENIQYF.

The chain links TRBV5-6 to TRBJ2-1; D is undetermined. Trimming left V 5 bases short and J 6 bases short, with 9 bases between. There are 12 residues in the CDR3. Germline V lookup: CDR1 SGHDT, CDR2 YYEEEE. This CDR3 reads CASRLRFNEQFF. DNA for the CDR3: TGTGCCAGCAGGCTGCGGTTCAATGAGCAGTTCTTC.

This chain joins TRBV9 and TRBJ2-3; D tentatively fits TRBD1 or TRBD2 (5 bases each). Germline assignment: CDR1 SGDLS and CDR2 YYNGEE. Trimming pared 2 bases from V and 1 base from J, leaving 17 bases between. CDR3 length: 17 residues. The CDR3 region is CASSVDPGGEGTDTQYF. The DNA of the CDR3 is TGTGCCAGCAGCGTTGACCCTGGGGGAGAAGGCACAGATACGCAGTATTTT.

This clone was observed a handful of times. The J gene is TRBJ2-7, the V gene TRBV28, with 10 bases lining up with TRBD1. The CDR3 spans 15 residues. Losses at the gene ends were 5 bases for V and 3 bases for J; bases not matched to a gene: 7. CDR1 and CDR2 (germline): MDHEN, SYDVKM. Here the CDR3 DNA reads TGTGCCAGCAGTCTTACCGGGACAGGGGTCTACGAGCAGTACTTC. It specifies CASSLTGTGVYEQYF.

The rearrangement uses TRBV4-3 and TRBJ2-1; 8 bases fit TRBD2. The junction had 7 bases not matched to a gene; V was cut back by 3 bases and J by 3 bases. The CDR3 is made up of 16 amino acids. In germline, CDR1 is LGHNA, CDR2 YSLEER. The CDR3 DNA follows: TGCGCCAGCAGCCAGGAGGGACTAGAGGGCTACAATGAGCAGTTCTTC. Residues: CASSQEGLEGYNEQFF.

This clone was found once. The chain joins TRBV7-3 to TRBJ2-5; 9 bases are a match to TRBD1. Germline-derived CDR1 and CDR2 are SGHTA and FQGTGA. The CDR3 consists of 13 residues. With 5 bases clipped from V and 5 bases from J, the junction kept 3 bases outside the gene matches. The CDR3 protein is CASSPDRGETQYF. Written as DNA, the CDR3 is TGTGCCAGCAGCCCGGACAGGGGTGAGACCCAGTACTTC.

The chain uses TRBV25-1 and TRBJ2-2; D may be TRBD1 (5 bases). V was pared by 3 bases and J by 4 bases, with 12 bases between. The germline V gene encodes CDR1 MGHDK and CDR2 SYGVNS. This CDR3 is 15 amino acids long. The CDR3 sequence is CASSDRVVGTGELFF. In DNA, the CDR3 is TGTGCCAGCAGTGACAGGGTTGTTGGCACCGGGGAGCTGTTTTTT.

The chain is built from TRBV5-1 and TRBJ2-7; D gene unclear. Deletions cut 4 bases from V and 6 bases from J, with 17 bases between. Per the germline V gene, CDR1 is SGHRS and CDR2 is YFSETQ. CDR3 length: 14 residues. The CDR3 is CASSPGPWVREQYF. In DNA, the CDR3 is TGCGCCAGCAGCCCGGGCCCCTGGGTCCGCGAGCAGTACTTC.

The chain employs TRBV5-1 and TRBJ2-7; weak D call: TRBD1 (5 bases). The germline gives CDR1 SGHRS, CDR2 YFSETQ. The ends were cut back, 0 bases at V and 2 bases at J, with 9 bases in the middle. The length of the CDR3 is 14 residues. The CDR3 DNA sequence: TGCGCCAGCAGCTTGGCGGACACTCCCTACGAGCAGTACTTC. It yields the protein CASSLADTPYEQYF.

This chain joins TRBV6-6 and TRBJ1-1; the D gene is possibly TRBD1 (5 bases). CDR1 is MNHNY, CDR2 SVGAGI, per germline (reference sequence). The CDR3 spans 15 residues. Trimming took 2 bases from V and 1 from J, leaving 11 bases between them. The CDR3 loop is CASSYPGTGNTEAFF. CDR3 in DNA: TGTGCCAGCAGTTACCCTGGAACAGGGAACACTGAAGCTTTCTTT.

The chain uses TRBV7-8 and TRBJ2-4; D perhaps matches TRBD1 (6 bases). The CDR3 spans 15 residues. Between the trimmed V and J ends, which lost 5 bases and 5 bases, there was a span of 16 bases. CDR1 is SGHVS and CDR2 is FQNEAQ in the germline V gene. CDR3 region: CASSASGYRENIQYF. DNA for the CDR3: TGTGCCAGCAGCGCCAGCGGTTACAGGGAAAACATTCAGTACTTC.

The CDR3 sequence is CAWSVGLMSTSAYQPQHF. CDR3 nucleotides: TGTGCCTGGAGTGTAGGGTTGATGTCCACCTCGGCCTATCAGCCCCAGCATTTT. The rearrangement links TRBV30 to TRBJ1-5, with unresolved D. The CDR3 consists of 18 residues. Trimming took 0 bases from V and 5 from J, leaving 23 bases between them. The germline gives CDR1 GTSNPN, CDR2 SVGIG (reference sequence). The full variable domain, in which reference TRBV30 and TRBJ1-5 provide the parts outside the CDR3, is SQTIHQWPATLVQPVGSPLSLECTVEGTSNPNLYWYRQAAGRGLQLLFYSVGIGQISSEVPQNLSASRPQDRQFILSSKKLLLSDSGFYLCAWSVGLMSTSAYQPQHFGDGTRLSIL.

The genes are TRBV6-5 and TRBJ2-6, with D tentatively TRBD2 (5 bases). Germline CDR1 reads MNHEY; CDR2 reads SVGAGI. V shed 8 bases and J shed 2 bases, with 10 bases lying between them. The CDR3 contains 14 residues. CDR3 region: CASWRATGANVLTF. The CDR3 bases are TGTGCCAGCTGGCGGGCTACTGGGGCCAACGTCCTGACTTTC.

The chain carries TRBV18 and TRBJ2-5, with TRBD1 matching 7 bases. Germline V gene lookup returns CDR1 KGHSH and CDR2 LQKENI. Trimming took 2 bases from V and 4 from J; bases not matched to a gene: 4. The CDR3 extends over 14 amino acids. The CDR3 bases are TGTGCCAGCTCACCAGGGACAGTTGGAGAGACCCAGTACTTC. Residues: CASSPGTVGETQYF.

This sequence joins TRBV10-3 and TRBJ2-1; possibly TRBD2 for D (5 bases). Trimming removed 8 bases from V and 9 bases from J, with 14 bases in between. Looked up from germline, CDR1 is ENHRY and CDR2 is SYGVKD. CDR3 length: 12 amino acids. The chain's CDR3 is CAIAGSDGEQFF. Here the CDR3 DNA reads TGTGCCATCGCGGGTAGCGACGGTGAGCAGTTCTTC.

The J gene is TRBJ1-2, the V gene TRBV2, with D possibly being TRBD1 (6 bases). This CDR3 is built from 12 residues. V shed 9 bases and J shed 2 bases, with 10 bases lying between them. The germline V gene has CDR1 SNHLY and CDR2 FYNNEI. Here the CDR3 reads CARLTGNYGYTF. CDR3 DNA sequence: TGTGCCAGGCTAACAGGGAACTATGGCTACACCTTC.

The V and J genes are TRBV5-1 and TRBJ2-7; D is possibly TRBD1 (5 bases). The germline V gene encodes CDR1 SGHRS and CDR2 YFSETQ. Trimming took off 3 bases at V and 3 bases at J, with 13 bases between the two ends. The CDR3 runs to 14 residues. CDR3 DNA: TGCGCCAGCAGCTGGGGCCTAGGGTTCTACGAGCAGTACTTC. This translates into CASSWGLGFYEQYF. The complete variable domain, with remaining parts taken from reference TRBV5-1 and TRBJ2-7, reads KAGVTQTPRYLIKTRGQQVTLSCSPISGHRSVSWYQQTPGQGLQFLFEYFSETQRNKGNFPGRFSGRQFSNSRSEMNVSTLELGDSALYLCASSWGLGFYEQYFGPGTRLTVT.

This sequence joins TRBV29-1 and TRBJ2-3; unclear D gene. This CDR3 region has 12 residues. The V gene lost 7 bases and the J gene lost 2 bases, with 10 bases spanning the gap. Germline-derived CDR1 and CDR2 are SQVTM and ANQGSEA. CDR3 region: CSGGLHTDTQYF. The CDR3 nucleotides read TGCAGCGGAGGTTTACACACAGATACGCAGTATTTT.

The rearrangement links TRBV20-1 to TRBJ2-5; D is uncertain. The CDR3 covers 11 residues. V was trimmed by 5 bases and J by 4 bases, leaving 8 bases between them. Germline CDR1 and CDR2: DFQATT and SNEGSKA (reference sequence). This CDR3 is CSAGVGETQYF. The CDR3 DNA reads as TGCAGTGCTGGAGTGGGAGAGACCCAGTACTTC.

The chain is built from TRBV7-9 and TRBJ2-2, with no clear D. CDR1 and CDR2 (germline): SEHNR, FQNEAQ (reference sequence). Trimming cost V 0 bases and J 0 bases, with 5 bases left between them. This CDR3 has 15 amino acids. The CDR3 nucleotides read TGTGCCAGCAGCTTAGCGATTGCGAACACCGGGGAGCTGTTTTTT. It translates to CASSLAIANTGELFF.